The rows below give T cell receptor beta chains drawn from one sample of a study of blood T cell repertoires in COVID-19. Only in-frame clones appear in the TCRdb table, and some are missing; sequencing was by immunoSEQ multiplex PCR. The sample lists roughly 140,000 clones; over 75% were seen once. Sequences were obtained from PBMCs or T cells enriched from blood (not recorded which). These receptors were obtained from a man in his fifties in a cohort exposed to, infected with or recovered from COVID-19 (not recorded which). CDR3s include the opening cysteine and the closing phenylalanine or tryptophan. D genes are given only for firm matches. Not every row has a clone size; where given, it reads once, few, many or a size class.

size	V	J	D	DNA	CDR3
once	TRBV5-6	TRBJ2-5	TRBD2	TGTGCCAGCAGCTTGACCGGGACTAGCGACAAAGGGGGAGAGACCCAGTACTTC	CASSLTGTSDKGGETQYF
NA	TRBV12-3/TRBV12-4	TRBJ2-1	TRBD2	TGTGCCAGCAGTTCTAGCGGCCCCAATGAGCAGTTCTTC	CASSSSGPNEQFF
NA	TRBV18	TRBJ1-1	TRBD1	TGTGCCAGCTCACCAGCCGATCAGGGGGCAGGAACTGAAGCTTTCTTT	CASSPADQGAGTEAFF
NA	TRBV4-1	TRBJ1-5	NA	TGCGCCAGCAGCCAAGGTGTCGGGTCAAGCAATCAGCCCCAGCATTTT	CASSQGVGSSNQPQHF
NA	TRBV6-5	TRBJ1-4	TRBD1	TGTGCCGCCAGCCTGGGACAGTATAATGAAAAACTGTTTTTT	CAASLGQYNEKLFF
NA	TRBV28	TRBJ2-1	TRBD2	TGTGCCAGCAGTTTGCTAGCGGAGCACAATGAGCAGTTCTTC	CASSLLAEHNEQFF
NA	TRBV4-3	TRBJ1-1	NA	TGCGCCAGCAGCCAAGATAGATTGGGGGGATTGGGCACTGAAGCTTTCTTT	CASSQDRLGGLGTEAFF
NA	TRBV27	TRBJ2-2	NA	TGTGCCAGCAGTAGATTACAGGGACCCGGGGAGCTGTTTTTT	CASSRLQGPGELFF
once	TRBV13	TRBJ2-3	NA	TGTGCCAGCAGCTTAAACCCCGGCATGGGGGGCGAGGGGGCCACAGATACGCAGTATTTT	CASSLNPGMGGEGATDTQYF
NA	TRBV4-1	TRBJ1-1	NA	TGCGCCAGCAGCCAAGATGACGGGACTGAAGCTTTCTTT	CASSQDDGTEAFF
NA	TRBV6-5	TRBJ1-2	TRBD1	TGTGCCAGCAGTTACCTACAGGGGCCTTATGGCTACACCTTC	CASSYLQGPYGYTF
NA	TRBV3-1/TRBV3-2	TRBJ2-7	TRBD1	TGTGCCAGCAGCCCCCGGGACAGAGACCCCTACGAGCAGTACTTC	CASSPRDRDPYEQYF
few	TRBV2	TRBJ1-5	NA	TGTGCCAGCAGAGGAACAGGTCTGCAGCCCCAGCATTTT	CASRGTGLQPQHF
once	TRBV13	TRBJ2-7	NA	TGTGCCAGCAGCTTGAAACCCCGCCCGGAGGGGCAGTACTTC	CASSLKPRPEGQYF
NA	TRBV6-5	TRBJ2-1	TRBD2	TGTGCCAGCAGAGGAGCGGGAGGCTACAATGAGCAGTTCTTC	CASRGAGGYNEQFF
NA	TRBV19	TRBJ2-5	NA	TGTGCCAGTAGTTATGCAGGGAAGGCGGAGACCCAGTACTTC	CASSYAGKAETQYF
NA	TRBV6-5	TRBJ1-2	NA	TGTGCCAGCAGGCGGGACGGCACATATGGCTACACCTTC	CASRRDGTYGYTF
once	TRBV20-1	TRBJ2-7	NA	TGCAGTGCTAGTCTACCCTCCTACGAGCAGTACTTC	CSASLPSYEQYF
NA	TRBV19	TRBJ1-1	NA	TGTGCCAGTAGTGTCCTGTTAACTGGGAACACTGAAGCTTTCTTT	CASSVLLTGNTEAFF
NA	TRBV6-5	TRBJ1-5	NA	TGTGCCAGCAGTTACAAGACAGGTTTTCAGCCCCAGCATTTT	CASSYKTGFQPQHF
NA	TRBV5-6	TRBJ2-7	NA	TGTGCCAGCAGCTTGACAGGGAACGAGCAGTACTTC	CASSLTGNEQYF
NA	TRBV6-5	TRBJ2-1	NA	TGTGCCAGCAGTTACCCGGGCCAAGGGGGTGAGCAGTTCTTC	CASSYPGQGGEQFF
NA	TRBV19	TRBJ2-1	NA	TGTGCCAGTAGTATAGTTGCCAGGGGGAGGAATGAGCAGTTCTTC	CASSIVARGRNEQFF
few	TRBV5-1	TRBJ1-6	TRBD1	TGCGCCAGCAGCTTGGGAGGGGGCGGTGATTCACCCCTCCACTTT	CASSLGGGGDSPLHF
NA	TRBV9	TRBJ1-1	NA	TGTGCCAGCAGCGTCTTACAGGGACCGAACACTGAAGCTTTCTTT	CASSVLQGPNTEAFF
once	TRBV5-1	TRBJ2-7	TRBD1	TGCGCCAGCAGCTACAGGACAGGCCTCTCCTACGAGCAGTACTTC	CASSYRTGLSYEQYF
NA	TRBV18	TRBJ1-2	NA	TGTGCCAGCTCACCAGCGGGGAACTATGGCTACACCTTC	CASSPAGNYGYTF
NA	TRBV5-4	TRBJ1-1	TRBD1	TGTGCCAGCAGCCGGGACAGGGTGGGCACTGAAGCTTTCTTT	CASSRDRVGTEAFF
NA	TRBV6-5	TRBJ2-5	NA	TGTGCCAGCAGCGCCGGGACACTACGAGAGACCCAGTACTTC	CASSAGTLRETQYF
NA	TRBV15	TRBJ1-4	TRBD1	TGTGCCACCAGCATGGACAGGGGGAGTGAAAAACTGTTTTTT	CATSMDRGSEKLFF
NA	TRBV28	TRBJ2-7	TRBD1	TGTGCCAGCGGTCTACAGGGGGCGTACGAGCAGTACTTC	CASGLQGAYEQYF
NA	TRBV6-2/TRBV6-3	TRBJ1-2	TRBD1	TGTGCCAGCAGTTTGACAGGGTTTGGCTACACCTTC	CASSLTGFGYTF
few	TRBV7-2	TRBJ2-7	TRBD1	TGTGCCAGCAGCCCCGACAGGGTAGCCAGCGAGCAGTACTTC	CASSPDRVASEQYF
few	TRBV10-2	TRBJ1-1	NA	TGCGCCAGCAGTCTTCCCGGGAATAGAGGTAATATGAACACTGAAGCTTTCTTT	CASSLPGNRGNMNTEAFF
NA	TRBV29-1	TRBJ2-2	NA	TGCAGCGCTAACTCCGGGACACCAACCCCGAACACCGGGGAGCTGTTTTTT	CSANSGTPTPNTGELFF
once	TRBV9	TRBJ2-1	NA	TGTGCCAGCAGCTCTGACGGGGGATACAATGAGCAGTTCTTC	CASSSDGGYNEQFF
NA	TRBV6-5	TRBJ1-6	NA	TGTGCCAGCAGCGGGTCTCGTTATTCACCCCTCCACTTT	CASSGSRYSPLHF
NA	TRBV6-1	TRBJ1-5	NA	TGTGCCAGCAGTGACAGGGCGGGATTGCCCCAGCATTTT	CASSDRAGLPQHF
once	TRBV7-9	TRBJ1-2	NA	TGTGCCAGCAGCCCGGACACCTTCTATGGCTACACCTTC	CASSPDTFYGYTF
NA	TRBV6-4	TRBJ1-6	NA	TGTGCCAGCAGAACCGCGGGGGATTCACCCCTCCACTTT	CASRTAGDSPLHF
few	TRBV18	TRBJ1-1	NA	TGTGCCAGCTCACCTTACATTACACCGAACACTGAAGCTTTCTTT	CASSPYITPNTEAFF
NA	TRBV7-2	TRBJ2-7	TRBD2	TGTGCCAGCAGCTTCGGACTAGTCTACGAGCAGTACTTC	CASSFGLVYEQYF
NA	TRBV7-9	TRBJ2-1	NA	TGTGCCAGCAGCTTAGCAAGCGCCCACAATGAGCAGTTCTTC	CASSLASAHNEQFF
NA	TRBV5-6	TRBJ1-1	TRBD1	TGTGCCAGCAGCCTCGACAGGGGTGGAACTGAAGCTTTCTTT	CASSLDRGGTEAFF
NA	TRBV6-1	TRBJ1-1	NA	TGTGCCAGCAGTGAGCCCTGGAGTGGGACTGAAGCTTTCTTT	CASSEPWSGTEAFF
NA	TRBV27	TRBJ2-1	NA	TGTGCCAGCAGTTCCATAGCATACAATGAGCAGTTCTTC	CASSSIAYNEQFF
NA	TRBV20-1	TRBJ1-2	TRBD1	TGCAGTGCTAGTGACCCCCTCGGGACAGGGTTTGGCTACACCTTC	CSASDPLGTGFGYTF
NA	TRBV3-1/TRBV3-2	TRBJ2-7	NA	TGTGCCAGCAGCCAAGCTAATCTCTACGAGCAGTACTTC	CASSQANLYEQYF